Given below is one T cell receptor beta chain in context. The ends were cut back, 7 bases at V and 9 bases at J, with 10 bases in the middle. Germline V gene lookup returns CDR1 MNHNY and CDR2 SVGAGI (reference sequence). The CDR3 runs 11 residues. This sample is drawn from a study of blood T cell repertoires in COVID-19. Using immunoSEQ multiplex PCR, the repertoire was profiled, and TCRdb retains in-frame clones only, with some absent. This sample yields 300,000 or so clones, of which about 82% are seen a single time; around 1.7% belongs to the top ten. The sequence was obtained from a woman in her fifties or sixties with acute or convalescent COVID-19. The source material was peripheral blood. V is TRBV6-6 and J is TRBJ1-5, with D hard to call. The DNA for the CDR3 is TGTGCCAGCACTAGTGGTCGGCCCCAGCATTTT. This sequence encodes CASTSGRPQHF.